This T cell receptor (beta chain) is drawn from a study of spatial heterogeneity in lung cancer. Study-level background: Across the raw uncorrected reads, a unique TCR and UMI combination was observed, on average, more than ten times. Findings of the study overall: Follow-up blood showed ubiquitous expanded tumor TCRs less than blood at resection did.

Time point denoted: sample taken at primary tumor resection. No cell sorting; template was whole RNA from tumor, lung tissue or PBMC. Every individual TCR cDNA molecule carried its own unique molecular identifier, which allowed correction of PCR and sequencing errors. One entry per CDR3 protein results from TCRdb running MiXCR on the 5' RACE reads. The sample holds 4,200 or so distinct CDR3 sequences, about 9.8% seen once. A note on this clonotype: The antigen is unknown.

The sample was PBMCs, taken at surgery. The sequence came from a male donor with early-stage non-small cell lung cancer.

The CDR3 nucleotides read TGTGCCAGCAGCACACCTCGGTCGGCGCCGTCCTACAATGAGCAGTTCTTC. Translated: CASSTPRSAPSYNEQFF. This chain joins TRBV7-8 and TRBJ2-1; unclear D gene. Germline CDR1 and CDR2: SGHVS and FQNEAQ. The CDR3 loop spans 17 amino acids. With 5 bases removed from V and 1 base from J, the gap between germline ends came to 18 bases.